The rows below give T cell receptor beta chains drawn from one sample of a study of vaccination effects on CD4 cells after COVID-19. Produced via immunoSEQ multiplex PCR; TCRdb's table is partial and in-frame only. The repertoire holds approximately 50,000 clones, 79% seen once, with 6% in the top ten. The antigens these receptors bind are not known. Material: CD4+ T cells from PBMCs cultured with HCoV-OC43 spike peptides, obtained before COVID-19 vaccination. These TCRs come from a human donor who received a COVID-19 vaccine. Both conserved end residues are part of each CDR3. A D gene is named only where the DNA matches it firmly. A row's size may be missing; if present it is once, few, many or a size class.

v_call	j_call	d_call	cdr3_length	clone_size	cdr3_aa	cdr3_nt
TRBV6-6	TRBJ1-3	TRBD1	15	-	CASSQTGVGGNTIYF	TGTGCCAGCAGCCAGACAGGGGTAGGCGGAAACACCATATATTTT
TRBV9	TRBJ1-1	-	13	-	CASSPRQNTEAFF	TGTGCCAGCAGCCCTCGACAGAACACTGAAGCTTTCTTT
TRBV19	TRBJ1-2	-	16	-	CASSILLGSTNYGYTF	TGTGCCAGTAGTATACTCCTCGGCAGCACGAACTATGGCTACACCTTC
TRBV2	TRBJ2-3	-	14	-	CASTGPKITDTQYF	TGTGCCAGCACCGGGCCTAAGATCACAGATACGCAGTATTTT
TRBV6-5	TRBJ2-6	-	13	-	CATDSPGANVLTF	TGTGCCACCGATAGCCCCGGGGCCAACGTCCTGACTTTC
TRBV6-6	TRBJ1-4	TRBD1	15	-	CASSYLGQGGEKLFF	TGTGCCAGCAGTTACCTAGGACAGGGTGGGGAAAAACTGTTTTTT
TRBV19	TRBJ2-3	TRBD2	16	-	CASSMGLAGYTDTQYF	TGTGCCAGTAGTATGGGACTAGCGGGATACACAGATACGCAGTATTTT
TRBV11-3	TRBJ2-4	-	13	-	CASSLDGQAIQYF	TGTGCCAGCAGCTTAGATGGCCAGGCCATTCAGTACTTC
TRBV6-5	TRBJ1-5	-	14	-	CASVTESGNQPQHF	TGTGCCAGCGTGACGGAGAGCGGCAATCAGCCCCAGCATTTT
TRBV7-9	TRBJ1-2	-	13	-	CASSLSGGYGYTF	TGTGCCAGCAGCTTATCAGGAGGCTATGGCTACACCTTC
TRBV10-3	TRBJ1-3	-	15	-	CAISEGTNSGNTIYF	TGTGCCATCAGTGAGGGGACAAACTCTGGAAACACCATATATTTT
TRBV5-4	TRBJ2-2	-	11	-	CASMKAGELFF	TGTGCCAGTATGAAGGCCGGGGAGCTGTTTTTT
TRBV12-5	TRBJ2-1	-	13	-	CATGGLSYNEQFF	TGTGCTACAGGGGGGCTCTCCTACAATGAGCAGTTCTTC
TRBV28	TRBJ1-5	-	14	-	CASSLSAAGQPQHF	TGTGCCAGCAGTTTGTCAGCAGCAGGTCAGCCCCAGCATTTT
TRBV6-5	TRBJ1-2	TRBD1	15	-	CAIPLRTGKGGGYTF	TGTGCCATCCCTTTAAGGACAGGGAAGGGTGGTGGCTACACCTTC
TRBV6-1	TRBJ2-5	TRBD2	17	-	CASSGGLAGGPQETQYF	TGTGCCAGCAGTGGAGGACTAGCGGGGGGACCCCAAGAGACCCAGTACTTC
TRBV27	TRBJ2-6	-	15	-	CASSLSGAGANVLTF	TGTGCCAGCAGTTTATCTGGAGCCGGGGCCAACGTCCTGACTTTC
TRBV7-2	TRBJ2-5	-	14	-	CASSSRLVSETQYF	TGTGCCAGCAGCTCCAGACTAGTTTCAGAGACCCAGTACTTC
TRBV7-9	TRBJ2-5	TRBD1	17	-	CASSLPLTGSERETQYF	TGTGCCAGCAGCTTACCTCTGACAGGGTCCGAACGAGAGACCCAGTACTTC
TRBV5-1	TRBJ2-3	TRBD1	14	-	CATSRDRGQDTQYF	TGCGCCACAAGTCGGGACAGGGGGCAAGATACGCAGTATTTT
TRBV6-5	TRBJ1-5	TRBD1	14	-	CASRRQGAEQPQHF	TGTGCCAGCAGACGACAGGGGGCTGAGCAGCCCCAGCATTTT
TRBV5-8	TRBJ1-5	TRBD1	14	few	CASSVTGVVWPQHF	TGTGCCAGCAGCGTAACAGGGGTGGTCTGGCCCCAGCATTTT
TRBV6-5	TRBJ1-3	-	11	-	CASTQGSTIYF	TGTGCCAGCACTCAAGGGTCCACCATATATTTT
TRBV5-1	TRBJ1-2	-	14	-	CASSPLRDIYGYTF	TGCGCCAGCAGCCCACTAAGGGACATCTATGGCTACACCTTC
TRBV27	TRBJ2-1	-	14	-	CASSDYARDNEQFF	TGTGCCAGCAGCGATTACGCAAGGGACAATGAGCAGTTCTTC
TRBV7-8	TRBJ1-4	TRBD1	16	-	CASSPRRGQGNEKLFF	TGTGCCAGCAGCCCCCGTAGGGGACAGGGCAATGAAAAACTGTTTTTT
TRBV30	TRBJ2-3	TRBD1	14	-	CAWSNGQGGDTQYF	TGTGCCTGGAGCAATGGACAGGGGGGAGATACGCAGTATTTT
TRBV6-6	TRBJ2-2	-	14	-	CASRDLGNTGELFF	TGTGCCAGCAGAGACTTGGGGAACACCGGGGAGCTGTTTTTT
TRBV7-3	TRBJ2-3	TRBD2	15	-	CASSLGLAVTDTQYF	TGTGCCAGCAGCTTAGGACTAGCGGTCACAGATACGCAGTATTTT
TRBV4-3	TRBJ1-2	-	14	-	CASSQDRAGYGYTF	TGCGCCAGCAGCCAAGATAGGGCAGGCTATGGCTACACCTTC
TRBV29-1	TRBJ1-1	-	12	once	CSVDRVNTEAFF	TGCAGCGTTGATAGAGTGAACACTGAAGCTTTCTTT
TRBV2	TRBJ2-2	-	15	-	CASSESLANTGELFF	TGTGCCAGCAGTGAATCTTTGGCGAACACCGGGGAGCTGTTTTTT
TRBV24-1	TRBJ2-2	-	14	-	CATSDMMNTGELFF	TGTGCCACCAGTGATATGATGAACACCGGGGAGCTGTTTTTT
TRBV19	TRBJ1-2	TRBD1	14	-	CASQSTDRVHGYTF	TGTGCCAGCCAAAGTACAGACAGGGTGCATGGCTACACCTTC
TRBV4-2	TRBJ1-2	-	14	-	CASSQDGGYYGYTF	TGTGCCAGCAGCCAAGATGGGGGGTACTATGGCTACACCTTC
TRBV4-2	TRBJ2-4	-	14	-	CASSSGESGNIQYF	TGTGCCAGCAGCTCCGGTGAAAGCGGAAACATTCAGTACTTC
TRBV28	TRBJ1-6	-	15	-	CASSLPRGGNSPLHF	TGTGCCAGCAGTCTCCCCAGGGGCGGTAATTCACCCCTCCACTTT
TRBV9	TRBJ1-6	-	16	once	CASSVDRAGNGAALHF	TGTGCCAGCAGCGTAGATCGGGCAGGGAATGGGGCAGCCCTCCACTTT
TRBV5-1	TRBJ2-3	-	17	-	CASSLGLGSKSTDTQYF	TGCGCCAGCAGCTTGGGCCTTGGTAGCAAAAGCACAGATACGCAGTATTTT
TRBV28	TRBJ2-5	TRBD2	16	once	CASSLWGGGGKETQYF	TGTGCCAGCAGTTTATGGGGAGGCGGGGGGAAAGAGACCCAGTACTTC
TRBV20-1	TRBJ2-5	-	13	-	CSASLGAEETQYF	TGCAGTGCTAGTTTGGGGGCAGAAGAGACCCAGTACTTC
TRBV5-1	TRBJ1-2	-	13	few	CASSGTGNYGYTF	TGCGCCAGCAGCGGTACAGGAAACTATGGCTACACCTTC
TRBV6-5	TRBJ1-6	TRBD1	14	-	CASSLGQYYSPLHF	TGTGCCAGCAGCTTGGGACAGTACTATTCACCCCTCCACTTT
TRBV7-2	TRBJ2-3	-	14	-	CASSPRSGADTQYF	TGTGCCAGCAGCCCCCGTTCCGGTGCAGATACGCAGTATTTT
TRBV5-1	TRBJ2-5	TRBD1	16	-	CASSPGFGTGKETQYF	TGCGCCAGCAGCCCGGGCTTTGGGACAGGGAAGGAGACCCAGTACTTC
TRBV30	TRBJ1-3	-	14	-	CAWSEGFSGNTIYF	TGTGCCTGGAGTGAGGGGTTCTCTGGAAACACCATATATTTT
TRBV5-8	TRBJ1-1	-	16	few	CASSSLRAGTNTEAFF	TGTGCCAGCAGCTCCCTGCGGGCAGGGACAAACACTGAAGCTTTCTTT
TRBV7-9	TRBJ1-1	-	17	-	CASSPRVGAAPNTEAFF	TGTGCCAGCAGCCCACGCGTGGGGGCAGCTCCGAACACTGAAGCTTTCTTT
TRBV5-1	TRBJ2-5	TRBD1	16	-	CASSLQGQEPQETQYF	TGCGCCAGCAGCTTACAGGGACAGGAGCCACAAGAGACCCAGTACTTC
TRBV28	TRBJ1-4	-	11	-	CASSLGEKLFF	TGTGCCAGCAGTTTAGGTGAAAAACTGTTTTTT
TRBV5-5	TRBJ2-3	-	16	-	CASSLGPTESVDTQYF	TGTGCCAGCAGCTTGGGACCCACCGAGTCCGTGGATACGCAGTATTTT
TRBV4-3	TRBJ1-6	-	13	-	CASSQETGSPLHF	TGCGCCAGCAGCCAAGAAACGGGTTCACCCCTCCACTTT
TRBV29-1	TRBJ2-3	-	11	-	CSVGRGDTQYF	TGCAGCGTTGGTAGAGGGGACACGCAGTATTTT
TRBV24-1	TRBJ2-3	-	16	-	CATSDLTGDFTDTQYF	TGTGCCACCAGTGATTTGACAGGGGACTTCACAGATACGCAGTATTTT
TRBV6-2/TRBV6-3	TRBJ1-2	-	13	-	CASSYSGDYGYTF	TGTGCCAGCAGTTACTCGGGGGACTATGGCTACACCTTC
TRBV7-8	TRBJ2-5	TRBD2	16	-	CASSAGTSGGRETQYF	TGTGCCAGCAGCGCGGGGACTAGCGGGGGTAGGGAGACCCAGTACTTC
TRBV3-1/TRBV3-2	TRBJ2-2	TRBD1	15	-	CASSTRQGLTGELFF	TGTGCCAGCAGTACACGACAGGGGTTAACCGGGGAGCTGTTTTTT
TRBV10-3	TRBJ2-3	TRBD2	13	-	CAIGPGGTDTQYF	TGTGCCATCGGGCCGGGGGGAACAGATACGCAGTATTTT
TRBV5-1	TRBJ2-1	-	15	-	CASSLTGLSYNEQFF	TGCGCCAGCAGCTTGACGGGGCTTTCCTACAATGAGCAGTTCTTC
TRBV4-3	TRBJ1-2	-	15	-	CASSQVVGAGYGYTF	TGCGCCAGCAGCCAAGTGGTGGGGGCTGGCTATGGCTACACCTTC